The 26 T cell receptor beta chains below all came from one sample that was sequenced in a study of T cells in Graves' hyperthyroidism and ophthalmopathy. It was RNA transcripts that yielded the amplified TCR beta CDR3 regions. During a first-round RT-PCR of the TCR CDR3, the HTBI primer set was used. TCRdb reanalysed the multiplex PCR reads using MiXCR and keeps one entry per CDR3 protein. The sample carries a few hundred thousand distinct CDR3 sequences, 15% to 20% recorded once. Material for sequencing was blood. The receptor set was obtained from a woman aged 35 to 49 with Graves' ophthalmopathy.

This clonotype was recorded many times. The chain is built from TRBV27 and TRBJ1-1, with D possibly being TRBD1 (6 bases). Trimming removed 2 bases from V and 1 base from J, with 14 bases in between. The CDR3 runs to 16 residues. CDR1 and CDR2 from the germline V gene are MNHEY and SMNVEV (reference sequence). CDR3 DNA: TGTGCCAGCAGTTTAGTCCCGGGACATGGGAACACTGAAGCTTTCTTT. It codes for CASSLVPGHGNTEAFF.

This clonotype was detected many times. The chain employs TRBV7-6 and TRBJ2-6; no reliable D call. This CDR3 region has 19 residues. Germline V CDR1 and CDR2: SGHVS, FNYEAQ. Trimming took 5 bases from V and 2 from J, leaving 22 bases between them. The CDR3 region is CASSTYLGTENTGANVLTF. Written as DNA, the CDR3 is TGTGCCAGCAGCACCTACCTCGGCACAGAGAATACTGGGGCCAACGTCCTGACTTTC.

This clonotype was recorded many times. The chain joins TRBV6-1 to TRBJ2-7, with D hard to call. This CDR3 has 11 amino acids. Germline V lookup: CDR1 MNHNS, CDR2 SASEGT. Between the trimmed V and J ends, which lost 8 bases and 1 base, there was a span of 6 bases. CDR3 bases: TGTGCCAGCGTGGGTTCCTACGAGCAGTACTTC. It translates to CASVGSYEQYF.

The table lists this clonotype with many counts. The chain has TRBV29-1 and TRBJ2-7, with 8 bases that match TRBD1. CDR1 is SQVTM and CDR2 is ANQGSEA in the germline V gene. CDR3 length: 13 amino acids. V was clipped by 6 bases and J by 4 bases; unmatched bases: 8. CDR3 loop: CSVETGQGYEQYF. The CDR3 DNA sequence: TGCAGCGTAGAAACAGGACAGGGTTACGAGCAGTACTTC.

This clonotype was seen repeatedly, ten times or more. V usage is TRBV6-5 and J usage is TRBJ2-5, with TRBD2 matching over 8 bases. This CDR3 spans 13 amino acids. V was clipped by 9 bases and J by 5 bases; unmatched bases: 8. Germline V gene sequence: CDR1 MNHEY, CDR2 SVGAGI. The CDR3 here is CASKGAGVETQYF. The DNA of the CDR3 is TGTGCCAGTAAGGGAGCGGGAGTGGAGACCCAGTACTTC.

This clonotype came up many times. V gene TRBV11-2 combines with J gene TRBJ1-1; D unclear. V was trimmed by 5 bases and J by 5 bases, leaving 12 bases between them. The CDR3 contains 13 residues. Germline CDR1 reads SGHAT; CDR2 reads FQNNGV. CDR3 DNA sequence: TGTGCCAGCAGCCGGGGAAGTTGGACTGAAGCTTTCTTT. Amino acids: CASSRGSWTEAFF.

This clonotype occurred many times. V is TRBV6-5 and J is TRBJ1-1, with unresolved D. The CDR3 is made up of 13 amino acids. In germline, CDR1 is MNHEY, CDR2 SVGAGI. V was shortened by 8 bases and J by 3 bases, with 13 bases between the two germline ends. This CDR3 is CASGVRTDTEAFF. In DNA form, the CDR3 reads TGTGCCAGCGGAGTCAGAACTGACACTGAAGCTTTCTTT.

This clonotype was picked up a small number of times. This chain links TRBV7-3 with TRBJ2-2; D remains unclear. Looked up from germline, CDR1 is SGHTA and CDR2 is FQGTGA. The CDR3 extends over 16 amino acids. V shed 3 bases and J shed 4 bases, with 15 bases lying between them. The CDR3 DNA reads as TGTGCCAGCAGCTTGAACCCCGACCTGGCCACCGGGGAGCTGTTTTTT. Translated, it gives CASSLNPDLATGELFF.

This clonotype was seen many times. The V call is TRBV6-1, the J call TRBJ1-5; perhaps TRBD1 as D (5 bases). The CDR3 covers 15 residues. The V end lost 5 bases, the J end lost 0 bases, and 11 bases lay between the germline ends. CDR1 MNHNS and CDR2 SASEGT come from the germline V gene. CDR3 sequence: CASSRTGRSNQPQHF. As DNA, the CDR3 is TGTGCCAGCAGTAGGACGGGGCGTAGCAATCAGCCCCAGCATTTT.

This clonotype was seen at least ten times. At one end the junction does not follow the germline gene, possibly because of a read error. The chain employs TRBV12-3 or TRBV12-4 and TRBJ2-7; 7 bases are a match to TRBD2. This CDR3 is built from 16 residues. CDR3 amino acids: CASSLGRASGAYEQYF. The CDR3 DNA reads TGTGCCAGCAGCTTAGGGCGGGCTAGCGGAGCCTACGAGCAGTACTTC.

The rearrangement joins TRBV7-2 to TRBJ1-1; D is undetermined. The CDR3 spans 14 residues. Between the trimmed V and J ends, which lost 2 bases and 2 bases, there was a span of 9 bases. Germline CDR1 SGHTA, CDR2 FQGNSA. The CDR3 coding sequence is TGTGCCAGCAGCTTATTAAGGCTTAACACTGAAGCTTTCTTT. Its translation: CASSLLRLNTEAFF. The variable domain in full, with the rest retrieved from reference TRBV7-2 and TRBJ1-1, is GAGVSQSPSNKVTEKGKDVELRCDPISGHTALYWYRQSLGQGLEFLIYFQGNSAPDKSGLPSDRFSAERTGGSVSTLTIQRTQQEDSAVYLCASSLLRLNTEAFFGQGTRLTVV.

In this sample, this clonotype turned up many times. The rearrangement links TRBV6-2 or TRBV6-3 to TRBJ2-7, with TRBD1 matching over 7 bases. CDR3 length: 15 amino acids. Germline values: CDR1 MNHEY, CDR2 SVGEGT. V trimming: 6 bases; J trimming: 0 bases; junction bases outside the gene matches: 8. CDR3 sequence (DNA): TGTGCCAGCAGCTACGGACAGGTCAGCTCCTACGAGCAGTACTTC. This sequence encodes CASSYGQVSSYEQYF.

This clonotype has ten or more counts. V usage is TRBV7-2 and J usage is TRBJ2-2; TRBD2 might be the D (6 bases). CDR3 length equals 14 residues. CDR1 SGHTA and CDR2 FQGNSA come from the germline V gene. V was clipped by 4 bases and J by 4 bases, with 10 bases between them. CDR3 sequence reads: CASSSSGVTGELFF. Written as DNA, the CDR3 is TGTGCCAGCAGCTCCTCGGGGGTCACCGGGGAGCTGTTTTTT.

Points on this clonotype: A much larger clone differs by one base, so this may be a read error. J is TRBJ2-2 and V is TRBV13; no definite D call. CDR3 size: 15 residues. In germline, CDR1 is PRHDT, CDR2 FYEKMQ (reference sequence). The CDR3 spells CTSSVKDRYTGELFF. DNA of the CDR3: TGTACCAGCAGCGTGAAGGACCGATACACCGGGGAGCTGTTTTTT.

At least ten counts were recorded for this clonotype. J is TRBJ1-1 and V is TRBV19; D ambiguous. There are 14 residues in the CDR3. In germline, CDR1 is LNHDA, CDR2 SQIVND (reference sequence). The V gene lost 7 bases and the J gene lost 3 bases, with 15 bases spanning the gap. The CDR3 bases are TGTGCCAGTAACTACGTGGGAGTGGACACTGAAGCTTTCTTT. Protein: CASNYVGVDTEAFF.

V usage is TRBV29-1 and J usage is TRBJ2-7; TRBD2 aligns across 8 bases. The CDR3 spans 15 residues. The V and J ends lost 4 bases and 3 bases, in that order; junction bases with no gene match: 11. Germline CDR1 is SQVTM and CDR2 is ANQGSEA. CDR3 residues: CSVAGTREGRYEQYF. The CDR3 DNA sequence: TGCAGCGTTGCGGGCACACGGGAGGGCCGCTACGAGCAGTACTTC.

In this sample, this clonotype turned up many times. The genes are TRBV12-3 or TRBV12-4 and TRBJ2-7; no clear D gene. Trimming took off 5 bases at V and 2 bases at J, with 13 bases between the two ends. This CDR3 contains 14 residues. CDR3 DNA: TGTGCCAGCAGTCTGGCAGGACCGACCTACGAGCAGTACTTC. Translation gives CASSLAGPTYEQYF.

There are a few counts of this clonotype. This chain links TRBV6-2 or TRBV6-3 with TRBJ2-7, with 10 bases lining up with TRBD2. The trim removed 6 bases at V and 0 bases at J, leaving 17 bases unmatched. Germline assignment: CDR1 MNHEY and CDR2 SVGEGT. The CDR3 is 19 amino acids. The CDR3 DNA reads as TGTGCCAGCAGACCCGACAGGAAGACTAGCGGGCGTCTCTCCTACGAGCAGTACTTC. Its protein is CASRPDRKTSGRLSYEQYF.

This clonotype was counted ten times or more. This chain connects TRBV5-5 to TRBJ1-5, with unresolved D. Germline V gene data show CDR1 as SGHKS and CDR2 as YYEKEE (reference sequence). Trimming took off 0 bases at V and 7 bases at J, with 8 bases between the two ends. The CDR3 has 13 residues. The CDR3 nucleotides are TGTGCCAGCAGCTTGGAGTGGGGACAGCCCCAGCATTTT. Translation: CASSLEWGQPQHF.

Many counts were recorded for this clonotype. The CDR3 nucleotides are TGTGCCTGGAGTCAGGACAGCTATGGCTACACCTTC. Translating gives CAWSQDSYGYTF. This rearrangement joins TRBV30 to TRBJ1-2, with D possibly being TRBD1 (6 bases). This CDR3 contains 12 residues. Trimming took off 2 bases at V and 4 bases at J, with 8 bases between the two ends. The germline gives CDR1 GTSNPN, CDR2 SVGIG (reference sequence).

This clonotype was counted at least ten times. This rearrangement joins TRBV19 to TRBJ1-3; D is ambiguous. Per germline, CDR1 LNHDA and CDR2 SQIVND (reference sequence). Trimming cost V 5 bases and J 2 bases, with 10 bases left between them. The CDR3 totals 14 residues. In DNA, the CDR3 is TGTGCCAGTAGTGAGCCGTCCCCTGGAAACACCATATATTTT. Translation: CASSEPSPGNTIYF. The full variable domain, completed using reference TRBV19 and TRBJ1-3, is DGGITQSPKYLFRKEGQNVTLSCEQNLNHDAMYWYRQDPGQGLRLIYYSQIVNDFQKGDIAEGYSVSREKKESFPLTVTSAQKNPTAFYLCASSEPSPGNTIYFGEGSWLTVV.

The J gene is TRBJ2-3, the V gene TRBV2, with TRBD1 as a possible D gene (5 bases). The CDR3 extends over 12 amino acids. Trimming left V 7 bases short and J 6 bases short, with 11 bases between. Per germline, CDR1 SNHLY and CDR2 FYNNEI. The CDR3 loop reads CASTGLADTQYF. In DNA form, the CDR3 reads TGTGCCAGCACAGGGCTCGCTGATACGCAGTATTTT.

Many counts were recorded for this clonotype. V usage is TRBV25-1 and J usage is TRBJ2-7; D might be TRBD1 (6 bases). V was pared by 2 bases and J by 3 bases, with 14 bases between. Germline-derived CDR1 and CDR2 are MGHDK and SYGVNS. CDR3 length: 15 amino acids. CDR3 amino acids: CASSEIQGPDYEQYF. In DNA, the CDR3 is TGTGCCAGCAGTGAAATACAGGGCCCTGACTACGAGCAGTACTTC.

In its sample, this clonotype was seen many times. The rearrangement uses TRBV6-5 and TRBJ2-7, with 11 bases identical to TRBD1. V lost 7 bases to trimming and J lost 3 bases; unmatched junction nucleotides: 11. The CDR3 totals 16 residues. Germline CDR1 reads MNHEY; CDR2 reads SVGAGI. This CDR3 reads CASTPPPDRGHYEQYF. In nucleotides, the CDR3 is TGTGCCAGCACACCCCCGCCGGACAGGGGGCACTACGAGCAGTACTTC.

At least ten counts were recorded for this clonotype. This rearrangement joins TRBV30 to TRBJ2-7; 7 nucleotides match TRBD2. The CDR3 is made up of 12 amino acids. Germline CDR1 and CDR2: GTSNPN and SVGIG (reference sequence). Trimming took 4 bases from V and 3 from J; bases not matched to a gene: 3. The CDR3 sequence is CAWTSGGYEQYF. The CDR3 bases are TGTGCCTGGACTAGCGGAGGCTACGAGCAGTACTTC.

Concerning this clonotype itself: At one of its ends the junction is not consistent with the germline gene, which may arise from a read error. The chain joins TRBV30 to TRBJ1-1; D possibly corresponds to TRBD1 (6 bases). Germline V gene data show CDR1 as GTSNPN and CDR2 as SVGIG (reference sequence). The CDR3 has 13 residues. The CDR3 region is CAWNGGLNTEAFF. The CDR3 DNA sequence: TGTGCCTGGAACGGGGGCTTGAATACTGAAGCTTTCTTT.